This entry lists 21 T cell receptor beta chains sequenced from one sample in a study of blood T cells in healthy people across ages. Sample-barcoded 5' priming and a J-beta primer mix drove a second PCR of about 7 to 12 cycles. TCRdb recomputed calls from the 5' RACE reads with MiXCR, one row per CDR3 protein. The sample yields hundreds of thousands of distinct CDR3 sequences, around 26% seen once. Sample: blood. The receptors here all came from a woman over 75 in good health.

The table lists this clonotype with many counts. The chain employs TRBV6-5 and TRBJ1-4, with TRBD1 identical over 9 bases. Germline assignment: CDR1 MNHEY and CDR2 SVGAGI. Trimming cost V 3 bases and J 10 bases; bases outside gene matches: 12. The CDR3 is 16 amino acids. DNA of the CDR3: TGTGCCAGCAGTTATCAAATGGCGGGACAGGGACGAAAACTGTTTTTT. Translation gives CASSYQMAGQGRKLFF.

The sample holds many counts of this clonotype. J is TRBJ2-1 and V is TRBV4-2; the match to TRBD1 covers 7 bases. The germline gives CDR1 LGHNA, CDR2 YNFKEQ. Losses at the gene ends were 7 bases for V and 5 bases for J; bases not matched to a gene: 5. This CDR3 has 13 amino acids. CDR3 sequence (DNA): TGTGCCAGCAACAGGGGAGAGGACAATGAGCAGTTCTTC. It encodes CASNRGEDNEQFF.

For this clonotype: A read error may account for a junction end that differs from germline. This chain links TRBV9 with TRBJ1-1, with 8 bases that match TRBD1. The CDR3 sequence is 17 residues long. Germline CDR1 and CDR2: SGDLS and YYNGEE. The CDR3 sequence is CANSVGQGAISNTEAFF. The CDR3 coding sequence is TGTGCCAACAGCGTAGGTCAGGGGGCAATATCGAACACTGAAGCTTTCTTT.

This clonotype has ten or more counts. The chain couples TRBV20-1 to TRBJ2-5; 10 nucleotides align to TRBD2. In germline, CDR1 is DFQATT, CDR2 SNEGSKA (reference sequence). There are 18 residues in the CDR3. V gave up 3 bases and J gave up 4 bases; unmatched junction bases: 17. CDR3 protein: CSARIGYSGGMYVETQYF. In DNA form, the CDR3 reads TGCAGTGCTAGGATTGGGTATAGCGGGGGGATGTATGTAGAGACCCAGTACTTC.

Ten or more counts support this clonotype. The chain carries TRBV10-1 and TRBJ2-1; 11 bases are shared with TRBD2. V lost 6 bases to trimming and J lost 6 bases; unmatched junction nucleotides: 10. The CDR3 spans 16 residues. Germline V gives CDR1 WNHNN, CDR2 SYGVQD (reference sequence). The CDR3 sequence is CASSATGTSGFNEQFF. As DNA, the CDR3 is TGCGCCAGCAGCGCTACCGGGACTAGCGGCTTCAATGAGCAGTTCTTC.

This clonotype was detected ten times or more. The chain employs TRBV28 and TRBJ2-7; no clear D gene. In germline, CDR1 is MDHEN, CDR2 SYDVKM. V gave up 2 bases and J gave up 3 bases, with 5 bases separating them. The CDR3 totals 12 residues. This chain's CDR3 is CASSLNVYEQYF. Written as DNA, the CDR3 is TGTGCCAGCAGTTTAAACGTCTACGAGCAGTACTTC.

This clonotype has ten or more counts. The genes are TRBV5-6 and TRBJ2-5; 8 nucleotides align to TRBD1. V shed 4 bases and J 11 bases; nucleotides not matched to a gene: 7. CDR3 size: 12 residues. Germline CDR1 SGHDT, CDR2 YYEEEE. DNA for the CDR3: TGTGCCAGCAGCCGGACCGACAGGGGTCAGTACTTC. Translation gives CASSRTDRGQYF.

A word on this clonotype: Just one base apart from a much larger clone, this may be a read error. CDR3 bases: TGTGCCAACAGTTCACCGGGACAGGGGGCTTATTTCCACAATGAGCAGTTCTTC. Protein sequence: CANSSPGQGAYFHNEQFF. The chain has TRBV6-5 and TRBJ2-1; 12 nucleotides line up with TRBD1. The CDR3 totals 18 residues. Germline values: CDR1 MNHEY, CDR2 SVGAGI.

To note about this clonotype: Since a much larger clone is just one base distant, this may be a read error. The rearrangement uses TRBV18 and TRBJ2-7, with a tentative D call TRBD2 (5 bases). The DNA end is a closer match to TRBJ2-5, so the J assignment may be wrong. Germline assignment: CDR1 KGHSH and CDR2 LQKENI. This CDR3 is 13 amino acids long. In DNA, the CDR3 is TGTGCCACCTCCCCTGGGAGCCAAGGGACCCAGTACTTC. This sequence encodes CATSPGSQGTQYF.

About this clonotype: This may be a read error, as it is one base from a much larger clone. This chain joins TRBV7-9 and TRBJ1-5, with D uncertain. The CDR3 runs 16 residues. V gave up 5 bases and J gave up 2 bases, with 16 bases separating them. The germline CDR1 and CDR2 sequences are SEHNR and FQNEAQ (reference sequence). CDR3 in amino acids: CASSIKSGSGNQPQHF. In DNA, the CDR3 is TGTGCCAGCAGCATTAAGTCAGGTTCGGGCAATCAGCCCCAGCATTTT.

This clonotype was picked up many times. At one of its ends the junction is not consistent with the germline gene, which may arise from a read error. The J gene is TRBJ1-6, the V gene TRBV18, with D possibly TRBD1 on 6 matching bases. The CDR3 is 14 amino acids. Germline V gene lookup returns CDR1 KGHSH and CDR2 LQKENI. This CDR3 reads CASSRDILNSPLHF. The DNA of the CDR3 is TGTGCCAGCTCAAGGGACATTTTGAATTCGCCCCTCCACTTT.

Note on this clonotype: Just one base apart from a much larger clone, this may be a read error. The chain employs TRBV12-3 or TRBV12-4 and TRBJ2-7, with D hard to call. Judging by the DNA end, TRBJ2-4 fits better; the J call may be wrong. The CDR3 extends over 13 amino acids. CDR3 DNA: TGTGCCATCGCCCCCGGGTCGGGTAACATTCAGTACTTC. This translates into CAIAPGSGNIQYF.

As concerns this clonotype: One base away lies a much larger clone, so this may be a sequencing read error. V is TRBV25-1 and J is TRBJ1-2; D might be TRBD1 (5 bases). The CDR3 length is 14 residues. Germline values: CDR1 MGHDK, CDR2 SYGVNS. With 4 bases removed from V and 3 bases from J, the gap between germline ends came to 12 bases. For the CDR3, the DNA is TGTGCCAGCAGTGTATATACAGGCGACTATGGCTACACCTTC. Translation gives CASSVYTGDYGYTF.

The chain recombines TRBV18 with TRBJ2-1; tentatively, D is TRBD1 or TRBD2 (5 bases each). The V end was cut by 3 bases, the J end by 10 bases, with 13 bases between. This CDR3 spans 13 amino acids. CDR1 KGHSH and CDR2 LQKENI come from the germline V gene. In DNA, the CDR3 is TGTGCCAGCTCACCCTTCCCTTGGGGGGAGCAGTTCTTC. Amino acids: CASSPFPWGEQFF.

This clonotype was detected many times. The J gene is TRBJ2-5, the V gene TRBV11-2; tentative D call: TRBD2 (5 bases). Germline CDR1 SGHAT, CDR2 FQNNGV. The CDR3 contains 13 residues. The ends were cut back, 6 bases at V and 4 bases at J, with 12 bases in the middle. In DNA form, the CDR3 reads TGTGCCAGCAGGGCCGGGGTCTCAGAGACCCAGTACTTC. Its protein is CASRAGVSETQYF.

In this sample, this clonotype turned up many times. The CDR3 region has the DNA TGTGCCATACGGACAGCCGATAACTATGGCTACACCTTC. Translation: CAIRTADNYGYTF. The chain joins TRBV10-3 to TRBJ1-2, with D perhaps matching TRBD1 (6 bases). Between the trimmed V and J ends, which lost 9 bases and 1 base, there was a span of 12 bases. The CDR3 contains 13 residues. Germline V gene data show CDR1 as ENHRY and CDR2 as SYGVKD.

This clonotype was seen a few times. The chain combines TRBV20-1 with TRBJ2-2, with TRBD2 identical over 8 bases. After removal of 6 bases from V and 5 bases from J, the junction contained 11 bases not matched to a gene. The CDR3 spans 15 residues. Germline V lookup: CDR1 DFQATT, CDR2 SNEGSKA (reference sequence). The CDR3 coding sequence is TGCAGTGCCAGAAGGAGCGGGGGTGGGACCGGGGAGCTGTTTTTT. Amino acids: CSARRSGGGTGELFF.

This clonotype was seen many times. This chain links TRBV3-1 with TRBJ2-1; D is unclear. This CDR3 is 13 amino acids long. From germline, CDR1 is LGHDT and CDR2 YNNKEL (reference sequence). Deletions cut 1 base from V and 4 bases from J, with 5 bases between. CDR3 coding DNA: TGTGCCAGCAGCCAAGGCAGATACAATGAGCAGTTCTTC. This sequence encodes CASSQGRYNEQFF.

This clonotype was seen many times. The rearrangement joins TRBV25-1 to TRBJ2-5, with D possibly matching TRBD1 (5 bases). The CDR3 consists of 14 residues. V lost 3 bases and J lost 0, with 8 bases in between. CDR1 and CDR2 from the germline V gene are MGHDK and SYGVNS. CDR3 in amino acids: CASSEHRHQETQYF. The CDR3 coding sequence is TGTGCCAGCAGTGAGCACAGGCACCAAGAGACCCAGTACTTC.

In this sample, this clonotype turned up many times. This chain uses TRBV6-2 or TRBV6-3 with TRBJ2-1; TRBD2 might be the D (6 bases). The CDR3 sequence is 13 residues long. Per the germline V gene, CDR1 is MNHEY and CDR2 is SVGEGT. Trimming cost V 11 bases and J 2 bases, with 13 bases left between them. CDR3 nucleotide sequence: TGTGCCTCTATCGGGGGTACCTACAATGAGCAGTTCTTC. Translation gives CASIGGTYNEQFF.

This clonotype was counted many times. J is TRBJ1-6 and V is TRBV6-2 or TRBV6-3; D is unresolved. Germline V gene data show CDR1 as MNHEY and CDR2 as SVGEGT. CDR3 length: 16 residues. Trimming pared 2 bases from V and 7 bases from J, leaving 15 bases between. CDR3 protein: CASSYPLGLKNSPLHF. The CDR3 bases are TGTGCCAGCAGTTACCCCCTAGGACTGAAGAATTCACCCCTCCACTTT.